The 27 T cell receptor beta chains given below trace back to one sample, sequenced in a study of T cell responses to AZD1222 COVID-19 vaccine. Repertoires were generated with immunoSEQ multiplex PCR, while TCRdb's copy carries only in-frame clones and drops some. The profile shows about 130,000 clones, around 89% of them singletons. Here the sequenced sample was peripheral blood, taken 28 days after the second AZD1222 dose. Receptors originate from an adult who received the AZD1222 COVID-19 vaccine.

CDR3 sequence (DNA): TGTGCCAGCAGCAACCGACAGAAACTGAACACTGAAGCTTTCTTT. It encodes CASSNRQKLNTEAFF. V and J are TRBV13 and TRBJ1-1; tentative D call: TRBD1 (5 bases). Per germline, CDR1 PRHDT and CDR2 FYEKMQ (reference sequence). The CDR3 loop spans 15 amino acids. Trimming cost V 5 bases and J 0 bases, with 13 bases left between them.

V gene TRBV6-2 or TRBV6-3 combines with J gene TRBJ1-1; no firm D call. Trimming shortened V by 4 bases and J by 0 bases, and 9 bases separated the two germline ends. Looked up from germline, CDR1 is MNHEY and CDR2 is SVGEGT. The CDR3 has 14 amino acids. The chain's CDR3 is CASSSPGMNTEAFF. As DNA, the CDR3 is TGTGCCAGCAGTTCACCGGGGATGAACACTGAAGCTTTCTTT.

V is TRBV27 and J is TRBJ1-1, with TRBD1 matching over 7 bases. CDR1 MNHEY and CDR2 SMNVEV come from the germline V gene (reference sequence). V lost 4 bases to trimming and J lost 0 bases; unmatched junction nucleotides: 5. The CDR3 runs 15 residues. CDR3 sequence: CASSYDRALNTEAFF. CDR3 nucleotide sequence: TGTGCCAGCAGTTACGACAGGGCGCTGAACACTGAAGCTTTCTTT.

V usage is TRBV19 and J usage is TRBJ1-2; D is ambiguous. In germline, CDR1 is LNHDA, CDR2 SQIVND (reference sequence). Trimming took 4 bases from V and 2 from J, leaving 14 bases between them. The CDR3 consists of 15 residues. The CDR3 sequence: CASSTVLNVNYGYTF. The CDR3 DNA is TGTGCCAGTAGTACTGTATTGAACGTAAACTATGGCTACACCTTC.

The chain carries TRBV7-2 and TRBJ2-1; perhaps TRBD2 as D (7 bases). In germline, CDR1 is SGHTA, CDR2 FQGNSA. V was trimmed by 3 bases and J by 2 bases, leaving 8 bases between them. This CDR3 is 14 amino acids long. The chain's CDR3 is CASSLGGPYNEQFF. DNA for the CDR3: TGTGCCAGCAGCTTGGGGGGGCCCTACAATGAGCAGTTCTTC.

The genes are TRBV5-5 and TRBJ2-3, with TRBD1 matching over 7 bases. The V gene end was trimmed by 3 bases and the J gene end by 0 bases; junction bases not matched to a gene: 7. Germline V gene data show CDR1 as SGHKS and CDR2 as YYEKEE (reference sequence). CDR3 size: 16 residues. CDR3 nucleotide sequence: TGTGCCAGCAGCTCTTGGACAGGATCTAGCACAGATACGCAGTATTTT. Translation gives CASSSWTGSSTDTQYF. The entire variable domain, with the rest obtained from reference TRBV5-5 and TRBJ2-3, is as follows: DAGVTQSPTHLIKTRGQQVTLRCSPISGHKSVSWYQQVLGQGPQFIFQYYEKEERGRGNFPDRFSARQFPNYSSELNVNALLLGDSALYLCASSSWTGSSTDTQYFGPGTRLTVL.

V is TRBV18 and J is TRBJ2-1; TRBD2 aligns across 13 bases. Germline V gene sequence: CDR1 KGHSH, CDR2 LQKENI. V lost 6 bases and J lost 4; bases outside the gene matches: 18. The CDR3 is made up of 20 amino acids. In DNA form, the CDR3 reads TGTGCCAGCTCCCCAGCTGGGGGACTAGCGGGGCCCAATTATTACAATGAGCAGTTCTTC. Protein sequence: CASSPAGGLAGPNYYNEQFF. Variable domain in full (rest from reference TRBV18 and TRBJ2-1): NAGVMQNPRHLVRRRGQEARLRCSPMKGHSHVYWYRQLPEEGLKFMVYLQKENIIDESGMPKERFSAEFPKEGPSILRIQQVVRGDSAAYFCASSPAGGLAGPNYYNEQFFGPGTRLTVL.

The chain has TRBV29-1 and TRBJ2-1; 13 nucleotides align to TRBD2. V shed 2 bases and J 2 bases; nucleotides not matched to a gene: 3. The CDR3 has 16 residues. Germline CDR1 is SQVTM and CDR2 is ANQGSEA. The CDR3 DNA reads TGCAGCGTTGAACCCGGACTAGCGGGAGCCTACAATGAGCAGTTCTTC. Its translation: CSVEPGLAGAYNEQFF.

The chain links TRBV5-8 to TRBJ1-6; TRBD1 matches 8 bases. The CDR3 contains 15 residues. Losses at the gene ends were 2 bases for V and 7 bases for J; bases not matched to a gene: 5. In germline, CDR1 is SGHTS, CDR2 YDEGEE. The DNA of the CDR3 is TGTGCCAGCAGCTTTCAGGGGGCGAGAAATTCACCCCTCCACTTT. It codes for CASSFQGARNSPLHF.

This clone was observed a few times. The J gene is TRBJ1-3, the V gene TRBV7-9; no firm D call. V lost 1 base and J lost 4, with 2 bases in between. CDR1 SEHNR and CDR2 FQNEAQ come from the germline V gene (reference sequence). The CDR3 runs to 12 residues. CDR3 DNA: TGTGCCAGCAGCTTAGTGGGAAACACCATATATTTT. This codes for CASSLVGNTIYF.

This chain uses TRBV7-9 with TRBJ1-1; TRBD1 agrees at 9 bases. Germline trimming cut 3 bases from V and 0 bases from J; bases unmatched to any gene: 5. The CDR3 runs 16 residues. Germline V gene data show CDR1 as SEHNR and CDR2 as FQNEAQ (reference sequence). CDR3 protein: CASSLGTGRMNTEAFF. CDR3 DNA: TGTGCCAGCAGCTTGGGGACAGGGAGAATGAACACTGAAGCTTTCTTT.

The rearrangement joins TRBV7-2 to TRBJ1-1; 7 positions match TRBD1. The CDR3 is 13 amino acids. The junction had 4 bases not matched to a gene; V was cut back by 6 bases and J by 3 bases. The germline V gene has CDR1 SGHTA and CDR2 FQGNSA. CDR3 DNA: TGTGCCAGCAGTTCGACAGGGCACACTGAAGCTTTCTTT. Its translation is CASSSTGHTEAFF.

The V gene is TRBV11-2, the J gene TRBJ2-5; possibly TRBD1 for D (5 bases). The V and J ends lost 4 bases and 4 bases respectively, with 16 bases between them. The CDR3 is 15 amino acids. Germline CDR1 reads SGHAT; CDR2 reads FQNNGV. In nucleotides, the CDR3 is TGTGCCAGCAGCTCCCAGGTTGGGGCTAGAGAGACCCAGTACTTC. Residues: CASSSQVGARETQYF.

The J gene is TRBJ2-2, the V gene TRBV13, with 8 bases lining up with TRBD1. CDR3 length: 15 residues. After removal of 4 bases from V and 4 bases from J, the junction contained 5 bases not matched to a gene. In germline, CDR1 is PRHDT, CDR2 FYEKMQ (reference sequence). The CDR3 sequence: CASSSDRAGTGELFF. DNA of the CDR3: TGTGCCAGCAGCTCGGACAGGGCGGGCACCGGGGAGCTGTTTTTT.

The V gene is TRBV6-5, the J gene TRBJ2-2; 10 bases are a match to TRBD2. V lost 7 bases to trimming and J lost 4 bases; unmatched junction nucleotides: 6. The CDR3 length is 15 residues. Germline CDR1 and CDR2: MNHEY and SVGAGI. Written as DNA, the CDR3 is TGTGCCAGCACCCAGCGGGAGGGGGTCACCGGGGAGCTGTTTTTT. It yields the protein CASTQREGVTGELFF.

The chain is built from TRBV6-5 and TRBJ1-3, with D possibly being TRBD1 (6 bases). CDR3 length: 13 residues. V shed 6 bases and J shed 1 base, with 7 bases lying between them. Germline-derived CDR1 and CDR2 are MNHEY and SVGAGI. CDR3 coding DNA: TGTGCCAGCAGAACAGGGTCTGGAAACACCATATATTTT. As protein: CASRTGSGNTIYF.

The chain is built from TRBV3-1 (or the pseudogene TRBV3-2) and TRBJ1-6; TRBD1 agrees at 9 bases. The CDR3 spans 14 residues. Germline V gene lookup returns CDR1 LGHDT and CDR2 YNNKEL (reference sequence). V lost 3 bases to trimming and J lost 10 bases; unmatched junction nucleotides: 4. CDR3 region: CASSQGQGKSPLHF. CDR3 DNA: TGTGCCAGCAGCCAGGGACAGGGAAAATCACCCCTCCACTTT.

To note about this clone: The same CDR3 arises from other DNA sequences in this sample as well. V and J are TRBV18 and TRBJ2-5, with a possible D match to TRBD2 (6 bases). Per the germline V gene, CDR1 is KGHSH and CDR2 is LQKENI. Trimming took off 3 bases at V and 2 bases at J, with 10 bases between the two ends. This CDR3 spans 14 amino acids. The CDR3 here is CASSPRDGQETQYF. DNA of the CDR3: TGTGCCAGCTCACCGCGGGACGGTCAAGAGACCCAGTACTTC.

V is TRBV7-2 and J is TRBJ2-1; possibly TRBD2 for D (6 bases). CDR3 size: 14 residues. Per germline, CDR1 SGHTA and CDR2 FQGNSA. Trimming took 0 bases from V and 8 from J, leaving 11 bases between them. CDR3: CASSLAGTSDEQFF. The CDR3 bases are TGTGCCAGCAGCTTAGCTGGGACTTCGGATGAGCAGTTCTTC.

This sequence joins TRBV2 and TRBJ2-5; D is unresolved. This CDR3 contains 12 residues. Germline V gene sequence: CDR1 SNHLY, CDR2 FYNNEI. V shed 2 bases and J shed 3 bases, with 4 bases lying between them. The CDR3 coding sequence is TGTGCCAGCAGTGAACAGGAAGAGACCCAGTACTTC. It specifies CASSEQEETQYF.

Only one count was recorded for this clone. The rearrangement uses TRBV5-1 and TRBJ1-4; possible D gene TRBD1, 5 bases. The CDR3 is 14 amino acids. Germline CDR1 and CDR2: SGHRS and YFSETQ. V was clipped by 4 bases and J by 6 bases, with 13 bases between them. The CDR3 coding sequence is TGCGCCAGCAGCCTGGATTTGGGGGATGAAAAACTGTTTTTT. Its translation is CASSLDLGDEKLFF. The full variable domain, rest sourced from reference TRBV5-1 and TRBJ1-4, is KAGVTQTPRYLIKTRGQQVTLSCSPISGHRSVSWYQQTPGQGLQFLFEYFSETQRNKGNFPGRFSGRQFSNSRSEMNVSTLELGDSALYLCASSLDLGDEKLFFGSGTQLSVL.

This chain uses TRBV10-3 with TRBJ2-7; D may be TRBD2 (6 bases). The V and J ends lost 6 bases and 3 bases respectively, with 15 bases between them. Germline CDR1 ENHRY, CDR2 SYGVKD. The CDR3 runs to 14 residues. In DNA form, the CDR3 reads TGTGCCATCAGATCCCCTAGCGTCAACTACGAGCAGTACTTC. It is translated as CAIRSPSVNYEQYF.

The gene calls are TRBV12-5 and TRBJ1-4; possibly TRBD1 for D (6 bases). The CDR3 is 12 amino acids. V was trimmed by 8 bases and J by 5 bases, leaving 9 bases between them. Germline CDR1 and CDR2: LGHNT and FRNRAP. CDR3 bases: TGTGCTAGTAGGGGGGGGAATGAAAAACTGTTTTTT. It encodes CASRGGNEKLFF.

This chain uses TRBV6-5 with TRBJ1-4, with D maybe TRBD1 (5 bases). Germline V gene lookup returns CDR1 MNHEY and CDR2 SVGAGI. The CDR3 length is 15 residues. Trimming shortened V by 2 bases and J by 4 bases, and 11 bases separated the two germline ends. CDR3 DNA sequence: TGTGCCAGCAGTTACGCCACGGACAATAATGAAAAACTGTTTTTT. Its protein product is CASSYATDNNEKLFF.

The rearrangement uses TRBV7-8 and TRBJ1-6; a weak D match, TRBD1 (6 bases). The V end lost 5 bases, the J end lost 6 bases, and 20 bases lay between the germline ends. The CDR3 runs to 17 residues. CDR1 is SGHVS, CDR2 FQNEAQ, per germline. The CDR3 bases are TGTGCCAGCAGCCAAGGTGGGGGGCGAAGAGGTAATTCACCCCTCCACTTT. Translation: CASSQGGGRRGNSPLHF. Full variable domain (outside the CDR3, taken from reference TRBV7-8 and TRBJ1-6): GAGVSQSPRYKVAKRGQDVALRCDPISGHVSLFWYQQALGQGPEFLTYFQNEAQLDKSGLPSDRFFAERPEGSVSTLKIQRTQQEDSAVYLCASSQGGGRRGNSPLHFGNGTRLTVT.

The rearrangement uses TRBV6-4 and TRBJ2-7; D assignment may be TRBD1 or TRBD2 (7 bases each). Between the trimmed V and J ends, which lost 8 bases and 0 bases, there was a span of 20 bases. The CDR3 contains 16 residues. Germline loops: CDR1 MRHNA, CDR2 SNTAGT. DNA of the CDR3: TGTGCCAGCGTCAGGGAGGGGGACAGACACTCCTACGAGCAGTACTTC. Encoded protein: CASVREGDRHSYEQYF.

The V call is TRBV18, the J call TRBJ1-2; D might be TRBD1 (5 bases). CDR3 length: 12 residues. Trimming cost V 6 bases and J 6 bases, with 11 bases left between them. CDR1 is KGHSH and CDR2 is LQKENI in the germline V gene. The CDR3 here is CASSQGGDGYTF. CDR3 sequence (DNA): TGTGCCAGCTCCCAGGGAGGAGATGGCTACACCTTC.